This T cell receptor beta chain comes out of a study of shared clonotypes between healthy human individuals (dated by TCRdb to the early 2020s). For context, the study as a whole: The cohort included three men and two women between 18 and 49 years of age. For each donor, CD4 naive and CD4 memory were each given three plates, CD8 naive was given two plates, and CD8 memory was given one plate. Each donor's leukapheresis produced roughly between about 0.8 and 10 billion PBMCs. The study deeply sequenced blood TCR repertoires of about five healthy adults to estimate repertoire size and the extent of clonotype sharing between individuals. To increase sequencing depth and limit assay-specific biases, different laboratories used diverse techniques to prepare libraries and sequence TCR repertoires.

The germline V gene encodes CDR1 PRHDT and CDR2 FYEKMQ (reference sequence). At the junction V is shortened by 0 bases and J by 3 bases, with 9 bases in between. The CDR3 goes from the cysteine to the phenylalanine over 14 residues. The only DNA kept is the CDR3, 42 bases in frame from the first base. Study-wide conclusions, independent of this receptor: Sampling was restricted to blood, and TCR repertoires in tissues likely differ from the TCR repertoires found in blood. Naive subsets generally had larger estimated clonotype richness than memory subsets. Because the study included a small number of donors, the genetic and exposure-history diversity represented was limited. Incomplete sequencing was indicated by rarefaction of sorted-subset datasets, despite the large sequencing depth. Pairwise subsampling led to the expectation that sequencing depth would affect the degree of clonotype sharing among donors. Clonotypes shared by all four sorted-subset donors showed higher generation probabilities than non-shared clonotypes. When several donors were compared, the shared fraction of clonotypes was about 5% for naive CD4, 3.5% to 4% for naive CD8, 2.3% for memory CD4, and around 0.4% for memory CD8.

Using the deep immunoSEQ assay, TCR CDR3 regions were amplified from genomic DNA by multiplex PCR. For each cell subset, the extracted genomic DNA was distributed evenly across all wells of several immunoSEQ 96-well plates, and each plate served as one replicate. For sorted subsets, 200 ng of genomic DNA, equivalent to around 30,000 T cell genomes, went into each replicate PCR. Purified libraries were measured with a Qubit 3.0 fluorometer, size-checked on a Bioanalyzer 2100, and measured again with the KAPA Library Quantification kit. Every immunoSEQ 96-well plate was sequenced on a separate single-read 150-cycle Illumina NextSeq 550 flow cell. On the study's bioinformatics: Because only junctional sequences without quality scores were contained in the immunoSEQ output, filtering matching that applied to full-length reads could not be performed. To assign V/J genes and CDR3, sequences were annotated against IMGT germline references using PyIR, a Python wrapper for IgBLAST v1.9. Any read was removed if the V/J assignment was weak (E-value above 1e-6), the CDR3 was missing, or the read contained stop codons, out-of-frame junctions, or ambiguous translated residues. V3J clonotypes were defined as sequences sharing the same inferred V gene, J gene, and CDR3 amino acid sequence. Percentage overlap between repertoires was calculated by dividing the number of shared unique clonotypes by the size of the smaller repertoire. Three approaches were used to assess repertoire richness: RTK rarefaction, the Chao1 estimator, and Recon v2.1 estimates of unobserved clonotypes. Generation probabilities were computed with OLGA for all TCRbeta clonotypes obtained by the gDNA method from a few donors. Here the immuneACCESS table is served through TCRdb, limited to in-frame sequences with V and J called. Missing clones are a known gap in these copies; in checked studies unresolved V genes cover under half, and the rest lacks a known reason. The DNA was the basis for D and trimming; V, J and clone size are from that table. This sample lists hundreds of thousands of clones; roughly 96% were detected once. The ten largest clones capture 0.095% to 0.13% of the sample.

To note about this clone: The target of this receptor is not known. No much larger clonotype is one base removed from it; base qualities were not supplied.

CD8 naive samples were CD45RO-negative cells positively selected for CCR7, giving a CD45RA+CCR7+ population that excluded TemRA cells. The donors were healthy, HIV-negative adults who had no recently reported acute infections or vaccinations. Every donor was a Caucasian adult living in Nashville, Tennessee, USA. Blood was collected by leukapheresis, and PBMCs were isolated by Ficoll-Histopaque density gradient centrifugation and then cryopreserved in liquid nitrogen vapor phase. Purity and quantity of every magnetically sorted T cell population were checked by analytical flow cytometry. From each sorted fraction, genomic DNA was isolated and quantified by UV absorbance on a Nanodrop 2000c.

The rearranged segments are TRBV13 and TRBJ2-7; no D gene call is confident. The source of this sequence is a woman in her twenties or thirties in good health. The sample was naive CD8+ T cells sorted from blood. Per the publication, the cell subset or site label means: CD45RA+CCR7+. The DNA sequence follows: TGTGCCAGCAGCTTAGGCCGTAAGGGCTACGAGCAGTACTTC. This translates into CASSLGRKGYEQYF.